This T cell receptor (beta chain) was sequenced for a study of response to subunit inactivated influenza vaccine. Regarding the study as a whole: Authors suggested that a seasonal influenza vaccination recruits few new T cells each time.

Germline values: CDR1 LGHNA, CDR2 YSLEER. V lost 4 bases and J 0 bases, leaving 15 bases between the germline ends. CDR3 size: 16 residues. TCRdb reprocessed the RT-PCR reads with MiXCR, giving one entry per CDR3 protein. The sample holds around 530,000 distinct CDR3 sequences; 12% are singletons and the top ten take about a tenth. This clonotype occurred a few times. Its specificity is not known. This sequence joins TRBV4-3 and TRBJ2-5; D is unresolved. The sequencing used PBMCs from blood, collected on the day of vaccination. This clonotype was obtained from a man aged 50-60 years who received an inactivated influenza vaccine. CDR3 residues: CASSPGKLADQETQYF. CDR3 sequence (DNA): TGCGCCAGCAGCCCTGGGAAGTTGGCGGACCAAGAGACCCAGTACTTC.